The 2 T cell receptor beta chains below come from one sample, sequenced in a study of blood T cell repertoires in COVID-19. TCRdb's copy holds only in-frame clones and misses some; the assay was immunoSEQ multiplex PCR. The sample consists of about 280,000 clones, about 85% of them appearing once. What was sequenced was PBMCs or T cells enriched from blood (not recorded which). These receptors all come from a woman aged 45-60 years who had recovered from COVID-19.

CDR3 loop: CASYRDRRNTEAFF. CDR3 nucleotides: TGTGCCAGCTATCGGGACAGAAGGAACACTGAAGCTTTCTTT. The J gene is TRBJ1-1, the V gene TRBV6-5; 7 bases match TRBD1. Per the germline V gene, CDR1 is MNHEY and CDR2 is SVGAGI. V shed 8 bases, J shed 1 base, and the junction held 7 bases outside the gene matches. The CDR3 is 14 amino acids.

The CDR3 protein is CASSNRQGYGGYTF. CDR3 DNA: TGTGCCAGTAGTAACCGACAGGGCTACGGTGGCTACACCTTC. The chain couples TRBV19 to TRBJ1-2; TRBD1 matches 7 bases. This CDR3 has 14 residues. Germline assignment: CDR1 LNHDA and CDR2 SQIVND (reference sequence). V gave up 4 bases and J gave up 7 bases; unmatched junction bases: 9. The entire variable domain, with the rest obtained from reference TRBV19 and TRBJ1-2, is as follows: DGGITQSPKYLFRKEGQNVTLSCEQNLNHDAMYWYRQDPGQGLRLIYYSQIVNDFQKGDIAEGYSVSREKKESFPLTVTSAQKNPTAFYLCASSNRQGYGGYTFGSGTRLTVV.